The 6 T cell receptor beta chains in this list originate from one sample, sequenced in a study of blood T cells in healthy people across ages. Alongside a J-beta primer mix, a sample-barcoded 5' primer served in a second PCR lasting about 6 to 11 cycles. TCRdb recomputed calls from the 5' RACE reads with MiXCR, one row per CDR3 protein. This table has almost 1 million distinct CDR3 sequences, roughly 51% appearing once. The specimen was blood. These receptors were taken from a woman aged 60-75 years in good health.

The chain joins TRBV3-1 to TRBJ2-1, with TRBD1 matching 10 bases. The V gene's germline CDR1 is LGHDT and CDR2 YNNKEL (reference sequence). V dropped 4 bases and J dropped 3; count of bases not matched to a gene: 6. The CDR3 length is 16 residues. DNA of the CDR3: TGTGCCAGCAGCCCTGACAGGGGGCGCGTCTACAATGAGCAGTTCTTC. Translation gives CASSPDRGRVYNEQFF.

The chain uses TRBV10-3 and TRBJ2-1, with unresolved D. The tail of the sequence fits TRBJ2-7 better, so the J call may be wrong. This CDR3 has 16 residues. CDR1 is ENHRY and CDR2 is SYGVKD in the germline V gene. The CDR3 DNA reads TGTGCCATCAGTGAGTTTGGCTCAGCCATTAGCAATGAGCAGTACTTC. It specifies CAISEFGSAISNEQYF.

Note on this clonotype: One end of the junction does not line up with germline, which may come from a read error. V usage is TRBV4-2 and J usage is TRBJ2-7; 8 bases fit TRBD1. Germline V lookup: CDR1 LGHNA, CDR2 YNFKEQ. The CDR3 length is 19 residues. The CDR3 region is CASSQVARRQGLRGWEQYF. CDR3 nucleotide sequence: TGTGCTAGCAGCCAAGTTGCTAGGAGACAGGGGCTAAGGGGATGGGAGCAGTACTTC.

V gene TRBV25-1 combines with J gene TRBJ2-3; tentatively, D is TRBD1 (6 bases). CDR3 length: 16 amino acids. Germline CDR1 and CDR2: MGHDK and SYGVNS. V was shortened by 7 bases and J by 3 bases, with 20 bases between the two germline ends. Written as DNA, the CDR3 is TGTGCCAGCAACTCGGGACACTGGATGGGAACAGATACGCAGTATTTT. Its translation is CASNSGHWMGTDTQYF.

V and J are TRBV12-3 or TRBV12-4 and TRBJ2-7, with 14 bases aligning to TRBD2. This CDR3 is 17 amino acids long. The junction had 8 bases not matched to a gene; V was cut back by 5 bases and J by 2 bases. CDR3 in DNA: TGTGCCAGCAGTACCGGACTAGCGGGGGGTCTAACCTACGAGCAGTACTTC. Translating gives CASSTGLAGGLTYEQYF.

V usage is TRBV10-3 and J usage is TRBJ2-4; TRBD1 aligns across 8 bases. This CDR3 is built from 16 residues. Germline V gene sequence: CDR1 ENHRY, CDR2 SYGVKD. V was clipped by 0 bases and J by 7 bases; unmatched bases: 8. CDR3 in amino acids: CAISESTRTGTNIQYF. The CDR3 DNA reads as TGTGCCATCAGTGAGTCGACCAGGACAGGGACGAACATTCAGTACTTC.